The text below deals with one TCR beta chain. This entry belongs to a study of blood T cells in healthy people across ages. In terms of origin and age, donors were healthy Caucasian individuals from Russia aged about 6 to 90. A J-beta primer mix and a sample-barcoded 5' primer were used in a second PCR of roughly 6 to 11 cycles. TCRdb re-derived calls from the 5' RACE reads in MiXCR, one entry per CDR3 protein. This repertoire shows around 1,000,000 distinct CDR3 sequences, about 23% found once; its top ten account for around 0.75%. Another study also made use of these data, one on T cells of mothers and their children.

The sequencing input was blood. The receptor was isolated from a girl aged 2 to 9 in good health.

The CDR3 reads CASGLGTASGNTIYF. The CDR3 coding sequence is TGTGCTAGTGGTTTGGGGACAGCCTCTGGAAACACCATATATTTT. This chain uses TRBV12-5 with TRBJ1-3; D perhaps matches TRBD1 (6 bases). This CDR3 is built from 15 residues. Germline assignment: CDR1 LGHNT and CDR2 FRNRAP. V lost 1 base and J 0 bases, leaving 7 bases between the germline ends.